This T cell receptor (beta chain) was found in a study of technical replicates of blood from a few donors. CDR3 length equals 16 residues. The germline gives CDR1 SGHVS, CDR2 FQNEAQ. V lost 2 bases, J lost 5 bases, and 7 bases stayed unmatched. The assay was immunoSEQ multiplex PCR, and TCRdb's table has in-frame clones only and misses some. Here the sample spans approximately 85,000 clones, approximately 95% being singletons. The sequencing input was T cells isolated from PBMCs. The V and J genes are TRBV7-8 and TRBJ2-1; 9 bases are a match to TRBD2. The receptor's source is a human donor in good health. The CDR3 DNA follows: TGTGCCAGCAGCTTACGTGCGGGAGGGCCGGACAATGAGCAGTTCTTC. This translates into CASSLRAGGPDNEQFF.